The T cell receptor beta chain under discussion was sequenced for a study of CD8 T cells in ankylosing spondylitis. This CDR3 is 15 amino acids long. The germline CDR1 and CDR2 sequences are SGHVS and FNYEAQ. The V gene lost 5 bases and the J gene lost 2 bases, with 14 bases spanning the gap. Study-level results: What appeared characteristic of ankylosing spondylitis blood was a TCR beta motif of fewer than ten highly homologous variants.

This clonotype was found a few times. Its antigen is unknown. TCRdb passed the 5' RACE reads through MiXCR, listing each CDR3 protein once. The sample yields about 480,000 distinct CDR3 sequences, about a sixth seen once. The specimen sequenced was blood, either unsorted or a sorted T cell fraction (not recorded which). This sequence originates from a male donor with ankylosing spondylitis. This rearrangement joins TRBV7-6 to TRBJ2-3; either TRBD1 or TRBD2 may supply D (6 bases each). CDR3 residues: CASSAEGGLTDTQYF. In nucleotides, the CDR3 is TGTGCCAGCAGCGCCGAGGGGGGCCTCACAGATACGCAGTATTTT.